This record looks at one T cell receptor (beta chain) sequence and its context. Antigen: not known. The source of the sample is a study of CD8 T cells in Susac syndrome. Study-wide findings and caveats: As the study acknowledged, the number of individuals in its TCR sequencing and HLA analysis was relatively small.

Random hexamers were used to reverse transcribe 0.5 to 1 ug of RNA. Amplification of TCR beta CDR3 used immunoSEQ multiplex PCR across 54 Vbeta and 13 Jbeta. TCRdb re-called the immunoSEQ multiplex PCR reads with MiXCR, one entry per CDR3 protein. The sample contains more than 150,000 distinct CDR3 sequences, about 95% of which appear only once. In germline, CDR1 is GTSNPN, CDR2 SVGIG (reference sequence). V was pared by 4 bases and J by 10 bases, with 6 bases of the junction left unmatched. There are 12 residues in the CDR3. This chain connects TRBV30 to TRBJ2-1; TRBD2 aligns across 8 bases. The sequence came from a human donor with multiple sclerosis. Sequencing input: CD8+ T cells from PBMCs. In DNA, the CDR3 is TGTGCCTGGACCAGTAGCGGGGACGAGCAGTTCTTC. This encodes CAWTSSGDEQFF.